This T cell receptor beta chain comes out of a study of blood T cell repertoires in COVID-19. Whole-study context: Researchers got acute and convalescent COVID-19 samples from the United States, Italy and Spain. T cells, B-cell-depleted T cells, or PBMCs provided the cDNA or gDNA that served as material.

Profiled with immunoSEQ multiplex PCR; TCRdb holds only in-frame clones, not every one. The data contain around 70,000 clones, 60% to 85% of them seen just once; the ten biggest clones take up roughly 21%. The V and J ends lost 5 bases and 6 bases, in that order; junction bases with no gene match: 6. Germline V gene lookup returns CDR1 MNHEY and CDR2 SMNVEV (reference sequence). CDR3 length equals 14 residues. The chain combines TRBV27 with TRBJ2-4; 8 nucleotides match TRBD1. The clonotype originates from a man between 65 and 79 years old with acute or convalescent COVID-19. Sample: peripheral blood. For the CDR3, the DNA is TGTGCCAGCAGTCCGCAGGGGGCGGGAAACATTCAGTACTTC. This translates into CASSPQGAGNIQYF.